These T cell receptor beta chains were read from a single sample in a study of OX40 agonist ivuxolimab in advanced cancers. Profiled with immunoSEQ multiplex PCR; TCRdb holds only in-frame clones, not every one. Of tens of thousands of clones in the sample, 75% to 85% were seen once. This material consisted of CD4+ or CD8+ T cells sorted from blood, taken in a trial of the OX40 agonist ivuxolimab. The receptor set was obtained from an adult with an advanced solid tumor such as melanoma, head and neck, liver or kidney cancer. Each CDR3 is given with its conserved first and last residue. D genes are given only for firm matches. Size is omitted from some rows. Given values are once, few, many or a class for expanded clones.

-	TRBV19	14	TRBJ1-2	-	TGTGCCAGTAAGTCACGAGCTGATAACTATGGCTACACCTTC	CASKSRADNYGYTF
few	TRBV5-1	18	TRBJ2-2	TRBD2	TGCGCCAGCAGCTTGAGGACTAGCGGGGGACCTAACACCGGGGAGCTGTTTTTT	CASSLRTSGGPNTGELFF
once	TRBV7-8	17	TRBJ2-6	-	TGTGCCGGTGGGGTGCTGAGAGCGGCAAGCTGGGGCAACGTCCTGACTTTC	CAGGVLRAASWGNVLTF
-	TRBV12-5	12	TRBJ2-5	-	TGTGCTAGTGGTTTGACCAAAGAGACCCAGTACTTC	CASGLTKETQYF
-	TRBV18	12	TRBJ2-5	-	TGTGCCAGCTCACCCCGTCAAGAGACCCAGTACTTC	CASSPRQETQYF
once	TRBV19	15	TRBJ1-1	-	TGTGCCAGTAGATTAATATGGAGGGGAGGAACTGAAGCTTTCTTT	CASRLIWRGGTEAFF
-	TRBV7-2	17	TRBJ2-7	TRBD1	TGTGCCAGTACGCAAAGAATCGGGACAGGTAACTCCTACGAGCAGTACTTC	CASTQRIGTGNSYEQYF
medium-sized	TRBV7-6	16	TRBJ1-3	-	TGTGCCAGCAGCTTAGCGCCCCGCAGTTTTGGAAACACCATATATTTT	CASSLAPRSFGNTIYF
-	TRBV11-2	14	TRBJ1-5	TRBD1	TGTGCCAGCAGCTTAGAGACAGGGGGACAGCCCCAGCATTTT	CASSLETGGQPQHF
-	TRBV15	14	TRBJ1-6	-	TGTGCCACCAGCCCGGTCCAGGGCGATTCACCCCTCCACTTT	CATSPVQGDSPLHF
-	TRBV2	13	TRBJ2-5	-	TGTGCCAGCAAGGGGGGGGAGGTAGAGACCCAGTACTTC	CASKGGEVETQYF